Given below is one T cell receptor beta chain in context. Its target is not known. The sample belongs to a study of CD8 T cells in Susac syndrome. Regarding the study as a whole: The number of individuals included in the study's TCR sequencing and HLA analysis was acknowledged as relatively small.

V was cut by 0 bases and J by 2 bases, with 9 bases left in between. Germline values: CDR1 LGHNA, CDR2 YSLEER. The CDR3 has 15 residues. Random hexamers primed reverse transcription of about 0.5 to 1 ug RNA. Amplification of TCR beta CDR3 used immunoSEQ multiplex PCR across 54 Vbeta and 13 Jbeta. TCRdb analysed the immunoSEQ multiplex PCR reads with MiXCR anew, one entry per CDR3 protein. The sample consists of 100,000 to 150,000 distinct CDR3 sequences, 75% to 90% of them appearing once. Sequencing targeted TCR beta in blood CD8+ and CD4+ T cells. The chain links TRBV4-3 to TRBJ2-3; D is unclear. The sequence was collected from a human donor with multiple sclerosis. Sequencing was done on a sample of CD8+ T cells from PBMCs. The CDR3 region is CASSQDSDFTDTQYF. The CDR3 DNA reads TGCGCCAGCAGCCAAGACTCGGATTTCACAGATACGCAGTATTTT.